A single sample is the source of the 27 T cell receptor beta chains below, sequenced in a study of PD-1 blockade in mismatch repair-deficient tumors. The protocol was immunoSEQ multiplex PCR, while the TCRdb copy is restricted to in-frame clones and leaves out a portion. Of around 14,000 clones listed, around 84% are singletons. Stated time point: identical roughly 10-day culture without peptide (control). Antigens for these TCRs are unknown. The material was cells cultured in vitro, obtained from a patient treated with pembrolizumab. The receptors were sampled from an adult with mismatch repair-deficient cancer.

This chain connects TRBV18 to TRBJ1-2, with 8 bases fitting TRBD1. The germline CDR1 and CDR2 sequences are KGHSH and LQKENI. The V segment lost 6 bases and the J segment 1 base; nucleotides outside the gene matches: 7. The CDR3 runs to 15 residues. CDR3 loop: CASSHTGGVNYGYTF. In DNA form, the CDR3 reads TGTGCCAGCTCGCATACAGGGGGAGTTAACTATGGCTACACCTTC.

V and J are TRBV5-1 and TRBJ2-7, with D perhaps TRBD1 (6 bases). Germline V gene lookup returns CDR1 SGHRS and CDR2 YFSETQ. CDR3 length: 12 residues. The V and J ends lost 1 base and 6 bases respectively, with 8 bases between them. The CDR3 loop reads CASSLTDSEQYF. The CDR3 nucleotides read TGCGCCAGCAGCTTGACGGACAGCGAGCAGTACTTC.

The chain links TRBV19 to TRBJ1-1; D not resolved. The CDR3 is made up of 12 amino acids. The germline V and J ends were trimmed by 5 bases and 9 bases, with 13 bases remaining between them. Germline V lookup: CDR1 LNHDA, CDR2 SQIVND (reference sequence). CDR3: CASSSRGPQAFF. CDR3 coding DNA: TGTGCCAGTAGTTCGAGAGGGCCTCAAGCTTTCTTT.

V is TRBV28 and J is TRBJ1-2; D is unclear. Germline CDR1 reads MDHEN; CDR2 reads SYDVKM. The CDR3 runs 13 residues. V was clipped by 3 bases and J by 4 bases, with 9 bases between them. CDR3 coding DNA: TGTGCCAGCAGTTTTCGGTGGACCTATGGCTACACCTTC. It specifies CASSFRWTYGYTF.

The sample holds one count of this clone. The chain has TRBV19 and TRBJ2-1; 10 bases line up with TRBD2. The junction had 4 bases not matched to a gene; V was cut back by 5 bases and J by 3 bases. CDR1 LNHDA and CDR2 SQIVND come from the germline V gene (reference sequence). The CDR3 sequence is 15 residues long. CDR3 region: CASSVGTSVYNEQFF. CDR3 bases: TGTGCCAGTAGTGTGGGGACTAGCGTCTACAATGAGCAGTTCTTC.

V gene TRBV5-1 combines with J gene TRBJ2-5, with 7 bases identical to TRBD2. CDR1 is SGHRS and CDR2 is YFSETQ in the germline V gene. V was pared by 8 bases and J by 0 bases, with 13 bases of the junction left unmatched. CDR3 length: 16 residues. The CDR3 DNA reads TGCGCCAGTACCCCAGGGCGGAGCGGGAACCAAGAGACCCAGTACTTC. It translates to CASTPGRSGNQETQYF.

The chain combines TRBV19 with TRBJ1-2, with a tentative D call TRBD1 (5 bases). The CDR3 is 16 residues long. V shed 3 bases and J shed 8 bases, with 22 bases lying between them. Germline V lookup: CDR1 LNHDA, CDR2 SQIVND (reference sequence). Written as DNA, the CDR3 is TGTGCCAGTAGTATTCGGGAAAGAGGGGATCGATTAGGCTACACCTTC. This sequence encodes CASSIRERGDRLGYTF.

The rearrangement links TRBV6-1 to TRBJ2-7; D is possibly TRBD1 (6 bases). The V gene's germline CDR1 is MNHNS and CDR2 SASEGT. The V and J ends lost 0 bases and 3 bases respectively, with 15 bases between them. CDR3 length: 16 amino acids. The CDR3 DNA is TGTGCCAGCAGTGAAGCGTGGACAGTTGGGGTCTACGAGCAGTACTTC. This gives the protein CASSEAWTVGVYEQYF.

As DNA, the CDR3 is TGTGCCAGCAGTTTATGGCTCCTCGGCTCCTACAATGAGCAGTTCTTC. Its translation is CASSLWLLGSYNEQFF. The chain combines TRBV28 with TRBJ2-1; D remains unclear. Germline V gene lookup returns CDR1 MDHEN and CDR2 SYDVKM. This CDR3 has 16 residues. Trimming took 0 bases from V and 0 from J, leaving 9 bases between them.

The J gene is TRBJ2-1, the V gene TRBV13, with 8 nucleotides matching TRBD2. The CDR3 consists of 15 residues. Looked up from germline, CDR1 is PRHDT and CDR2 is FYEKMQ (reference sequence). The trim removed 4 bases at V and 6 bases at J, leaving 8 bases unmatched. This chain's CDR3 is CASSSASGRSNEQFF. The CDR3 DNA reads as TGTGCCAGCAGCTCGGCCAGCGGGAGATCCAATGAGCAGTTCTTC.

The CDR3 spells CASSLEGDFSEQYF. CDR3 in DNA: TGCGCCAGCAGCTTGGAGGGGGATTTCTCCGAGCAGTACTTC. The chain joins TRBV5-1 to TRBJ2-7, with a weak D call TRBD1 (6 bases). The CDR3 consists of 14 residues. The V end was cut by 0 bases, the J end by 6 bases, with 13 bases between. Germline values: CDR1 SGHRS, CDR2 YFSETQ.

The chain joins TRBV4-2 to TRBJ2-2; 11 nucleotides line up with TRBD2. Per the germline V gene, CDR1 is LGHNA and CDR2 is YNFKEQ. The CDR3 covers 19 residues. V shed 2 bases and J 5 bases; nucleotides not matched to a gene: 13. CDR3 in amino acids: CASSQQKGLAGGWTGELFF. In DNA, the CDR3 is TGTGCCAGCAGCCAACAGAAGGGGCTAGCGGGAGGATGGACCGGGGAGCTGTTTTTT.

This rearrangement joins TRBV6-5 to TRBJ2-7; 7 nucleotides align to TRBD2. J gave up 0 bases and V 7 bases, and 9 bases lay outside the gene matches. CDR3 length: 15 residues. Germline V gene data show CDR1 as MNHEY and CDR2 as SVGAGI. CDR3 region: CASTPLAGSSYEQYF. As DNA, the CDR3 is TGTGCCAGCACCCCCTTAGCGGGCAGCTCCTACGAGCAGTACTTC.

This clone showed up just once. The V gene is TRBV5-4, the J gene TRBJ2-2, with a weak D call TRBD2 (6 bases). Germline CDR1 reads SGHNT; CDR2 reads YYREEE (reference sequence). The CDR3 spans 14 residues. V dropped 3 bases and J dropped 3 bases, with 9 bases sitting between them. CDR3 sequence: CASSWGDYTGELFF. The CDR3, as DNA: TGTGCCAGCAGCTGGGGGGATTACACCGGGGAGCTGTTTTTT. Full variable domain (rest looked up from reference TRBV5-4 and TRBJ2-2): ETGVTQSPTHLIKTRGQQVTLRCSSQSGHNTVSWYQQALGQGPQFIFQYYREEENGRGNFPPRFSGLQFPNYSSELNVNALELDDSALYLCASSWGDYTGELFFGEGSRLTVL.

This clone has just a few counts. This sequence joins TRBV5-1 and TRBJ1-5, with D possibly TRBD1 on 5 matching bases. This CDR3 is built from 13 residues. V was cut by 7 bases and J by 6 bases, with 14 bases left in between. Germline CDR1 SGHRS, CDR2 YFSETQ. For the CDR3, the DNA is TGCGCCAGCTCGGGGGAGGGTGGTCAGCCCCAGCATTTT. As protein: CASSGEGGQPQHF.

In nucleotides, the CDR3 is TGCGCCAGCAAAAAGGGGACATGTCTGTTTTTT. Translation gives CASKKGTCLFF. The genes are TRBV5-1 and TRBJ1-4; D perhaps matches TRBD1 (6 bases). This CDR3 is 11 amino acids long. The germline V and J ends were trimmed by 6 bases and 14 bases, with 14 bases remaining between them. CDR1 is SGHRS and CDR2 is YFSETQ in the germline V gene.

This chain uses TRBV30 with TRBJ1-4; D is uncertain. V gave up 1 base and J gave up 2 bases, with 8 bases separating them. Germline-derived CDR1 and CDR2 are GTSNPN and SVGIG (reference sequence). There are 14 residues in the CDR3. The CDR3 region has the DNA TGTGCCTGGAGTGCTGGACGGACTAATGAAAAACTGTTTTTT. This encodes CAWSAGRTNEKLFF.

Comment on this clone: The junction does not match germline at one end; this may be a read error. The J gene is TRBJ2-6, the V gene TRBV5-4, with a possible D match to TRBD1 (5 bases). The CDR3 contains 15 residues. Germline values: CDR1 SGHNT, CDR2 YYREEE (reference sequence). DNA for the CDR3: TGTGCCAGCAGCTTGGGGGGTTCTGGGGCCGACGTCCTGACTTTC. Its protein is CASSLGGSGADVLTF.

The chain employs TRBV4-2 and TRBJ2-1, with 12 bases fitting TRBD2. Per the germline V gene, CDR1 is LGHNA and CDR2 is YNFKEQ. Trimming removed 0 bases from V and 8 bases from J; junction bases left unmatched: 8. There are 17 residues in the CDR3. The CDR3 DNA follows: TGTGCCAGCAGCCAAGAGGCTGGGCTAGCGGGAGGGGATGAGCAGTTCTTC. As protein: CASSQEAGLAGGDEQFF.

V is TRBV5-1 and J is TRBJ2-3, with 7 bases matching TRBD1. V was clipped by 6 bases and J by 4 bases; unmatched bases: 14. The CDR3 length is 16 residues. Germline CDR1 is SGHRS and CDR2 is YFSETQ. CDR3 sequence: CASTLNAGTESDTQYF. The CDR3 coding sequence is TGCGCCAGCACCCTCAATGCCGGGACAGAATCAGATACGCAGTATTTT.

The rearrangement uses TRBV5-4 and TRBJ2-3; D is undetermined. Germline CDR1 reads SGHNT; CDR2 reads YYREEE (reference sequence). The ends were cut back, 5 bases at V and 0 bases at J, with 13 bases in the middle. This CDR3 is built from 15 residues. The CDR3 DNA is TGTGCCAGCAGGAATCGGGTGGGGAGCACAGATACGCAGTATTTT. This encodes CASRNRVGSTDTQYF.

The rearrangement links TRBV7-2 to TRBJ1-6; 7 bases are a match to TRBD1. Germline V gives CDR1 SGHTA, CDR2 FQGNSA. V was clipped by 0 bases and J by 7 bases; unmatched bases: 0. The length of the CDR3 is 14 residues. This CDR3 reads CASSLAGQNSPLHF. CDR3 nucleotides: TGTGCCAGCAGCTTAGCGGGACAGAATTCACCCCTCCACTTT.

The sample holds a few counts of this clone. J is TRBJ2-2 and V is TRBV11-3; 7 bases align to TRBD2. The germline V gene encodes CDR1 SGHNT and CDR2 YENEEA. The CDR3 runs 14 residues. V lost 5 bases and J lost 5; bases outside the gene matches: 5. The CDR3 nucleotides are TGTGCCAGCAGCGGGCTAGCGGCGACCGGGGAGCTGTTTTTT. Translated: CASSGLAATGELFF. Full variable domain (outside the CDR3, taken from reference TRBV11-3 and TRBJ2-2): EAGVVQSPRYKIIEKKQPVAFWCNPISGHNTLYWYLQNLGQGPELLIRYENEEAVDDSQLPKDRFSAERLKGVDSTLKIQPAELGDSAVYLCASSGLAATGELFFGEGSRLTVL.

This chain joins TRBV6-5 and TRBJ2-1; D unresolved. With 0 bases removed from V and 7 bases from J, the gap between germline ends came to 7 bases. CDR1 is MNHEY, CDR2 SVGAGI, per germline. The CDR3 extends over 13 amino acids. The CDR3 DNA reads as TGTGCCAGCAGTTACTCGATGTTAAATGAGCAGTTCTTC. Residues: CASSYSMLNEQFF.

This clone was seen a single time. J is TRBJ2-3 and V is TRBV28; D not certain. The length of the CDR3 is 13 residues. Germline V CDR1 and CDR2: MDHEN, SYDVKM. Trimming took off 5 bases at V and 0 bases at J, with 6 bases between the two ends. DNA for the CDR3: TGTGCCAGCAGTCCGCCCAGCACAGATACGCAGTATTTT. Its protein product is CASSPPSTDTQYF.

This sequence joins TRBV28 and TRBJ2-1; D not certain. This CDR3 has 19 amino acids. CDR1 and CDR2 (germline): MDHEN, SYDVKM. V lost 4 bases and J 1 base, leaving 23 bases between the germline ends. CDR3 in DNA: TGTGCCAGCAGTTCGACTCTCGCCGCTTCCTTAAAATCCTACAATGAGCAGTTCTTC. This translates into CASSSTLAASLKSYNEQFF.

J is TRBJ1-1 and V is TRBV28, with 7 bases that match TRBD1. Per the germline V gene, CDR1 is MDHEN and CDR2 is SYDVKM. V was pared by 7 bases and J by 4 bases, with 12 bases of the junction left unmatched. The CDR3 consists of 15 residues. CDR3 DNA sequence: TGTGCCAGCACCAGAACAGGGGTTTTGGTCACTGAAGCTTTCTTT. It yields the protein CASTRTGVLVTEAFF.